What follows are 5 T cell receptor beta chains derived from one specimen sequenced in a study of cytomegalovirus exposure and HLA in healthy donors. Use of 60 Vbeta and 13 Jbeta primers characterized the PCR. Data came from immunoSEQ multiplex PCR; TCRdb stores just in-frame clones and leaves some out. The sample lists roughly 160,000 clones, about 75% occurring once. Source material: PBMCs. Source of these receptors: a man in his fifties in good health and CMV-seropositive.

The chain is built from TRBV6-1 and TRBJ1-3; D is possibly TRBD1 (5 bases). The germline CDR1 and CDR2 sequences are MNHNS and SASEGT. The germline V and J ends were trimmed by 2 bases and 1 base, with 9 bases remaining between them. This CDR3 region has 15 residues. The CDR3 DNA reads as TGTGCCAGCAGTGAAATGACAGCTTCTGGAAACACCATATATTTT. Protein product: CASSEMTASGNTIYF.

This rearrangement joins TRBV2 to TRBJ2-7; D unclear. The CDR3 loop spans 13 amino acids. V was pared by 2 bases and J by 3 bases, with 8 bases between. Germline V CDR1 and CDR2: SNHLY, FYNNEI. The CDR3 reads CASSELRYYEQYF. The CDR3 bases are TGTGCCAGCAGTGAACTCCGTTACTACGAGCAGTACTTC.

The chain has TRBV5-4 and TRBJ2-1, with D possibly being TRBD1 (6 bases). The V gene lost 4 bases and the J gene lost 9 bases, with 14 bases spanning the gap. The CDR3 has 13 residues. In germline, CDR1 is SGHNT, CDR2 YYREEE (reference sequence). CDR3 residues: CASSRTGTSEQFF. Written as DNA, the CDR3 is TGTGCCAGCAGCCGAACAGGGACGTCTGAGCAGTTCTTC.

This chain joins TRBV4-1 and TRBJ1-2; D is perhaps TRBD1 (5 bases). V lost 1 base to trimming and J lost 8 bases, with 17 bases between them. Germline CDR1 MGHRA, CDR2 YSYEKL. The CDR3 has 15 residues. CDR3 sequence: CASSQGIGGAGGYTF. The CDR3 coding sequence is TGCGCCAGCAGCCAAGGCATTGGAGGGGCCGGGGGCTACACCTTC.

J is TRBJ1-2 and V is TRBV4-2; 8 nucleotides agree with TRBD1. V lost 0 bases and J lost 0; bases outside the gene matches: 6. CDR1 and CDR2 from the germline V gene are LGHNA and YNFKEQ. The CDR3 contains 17 residues. Written as DNA, the CDR3 is TGTGCCAGCAGCCAAGACTTCGGACAGGGAGCTAACTATGGCTACACCTTC. It is translated as CASSQDFGQGANYGYTF.